The rows below give T cell receptor beta chains drawn from one sample of a study of T cells after yellow fever vaccination. One entry per CDR3 protein, called by TCRdb with MiXCR from the 5' RACE reads. The data show approximately 250,000 distinct CDR3 sequences, more than 6.5% seen once. The sequencing here drew on CD4+ T cells sorted from PBMCs, taken on the day of the yellow fever booster vaccination. The receptor set was obtained from a man aged 25-45 years who received the YFV17D yellow fever vaccine. CDR3s include the opening cysteine and the closing phenylalanine or tryptophan. A D gene is named only where the DNA matches it firmly. Clone size is not always given. Where it is, it says once, few, many or a class for expanded clones.

CDR3aa: CASSLQRQGNTGELFF; CDR3nt: TGTGCCAGCTCACTACAGCGACAGGGAAACACCGGGGAGCTGTTTTTT; abundance: .; j_gene: TRBJ2-2; d_gene: TRBD1; v_gene: TRBV18
CDR3aa: CASSVGSYRDSDTQYF; CDR3nt: TGTGCCAGCAGTGTGGGGTCATACAGGGATTCAGATACGCAGTATTTT; abundance: many; j_gene: TRBJ2-3; d_gene: .; v_gene: TRBV2
CDR3aa: CSARAAAAGENEKLFF; CDR3nt: TGCAGTGCTAGAGCCGCGGCGGCAGGGGAGAATGAAAAACTGTTTTTT; abundance: few; j_gene: TRBJ1-4; d_gene: .; v_gene: TRBV20-1
CDR3aa: CSAKTENYGYTF; CDR3nt: TGCAGTGCTAAGACAGAGAACTATGGCTACACCTTC; abundance: .; j_gene: TRBJ1-2; d_gene: .; v_gene: TRBV20-1
CDR3aa: CATSRPGQGYEQYF; CDR3nt: TGTGCCACCAGCAGACCGGGACAGGGGTACGAGCAGTACTTC; abundance: many; j_gene: TRBJ2-7; d_gene: TRBD1; v_gene: TRBV15
CDR3aa: CASSSGTGYNEQFF; CDR3nt: TGCGCCAGCAGCTCCGGGACAGGATACAATGAGCAGTTCTTC; abundance: many; j_gene: TRBJ2-1; d_gene: TRBD1; v_gene: TRBV5-1
CDR3aa: CASSPESSSYEQYF; CDR3nt: TGCGCCAGCAGCCCTGAAAGTTCCTCCTACGAGCAGTACTTC; abundance: few; j_gene: TRBJ2-7; d_gene: .; v_gene: TRBV5-1
CDR3aa: CASSLVRQDTGELFF; CDR3nt: TGTGCCAGCAGCTTAGTGAGGCAGGACACCGGGGAGCTGTTTTTT; abundance: few; j_gene: TRBJ2-2; d_gene: .; v_gene: TRBV7-2
CDR3aa: CAWVGGNTIYF; CDR3nt: TGTGCCTGGGTCGGAGGAAACACCATATATTTT; abundance: few; j_gene: TRBJ1-3; d_gene: .; v_gene: TRBV30
CDR3aa: CASSFGVLAGGGGEQFF; CDR3nt: TGTGCCAGCAGCTTCGGTGTCCTAGCGGGAGGTGGAGGTGAGCAGTTCTTC; abundance: .; j_gene: TRBJ2-1; d_gene: TRBD2; v_gene: TRBV5-4
CDR3aa: CASTRLAGAFEQFF; CDR3nt: TGTGCCAGCACCCGACTAGCGGGAGCTTTTGAGCAGTTCTTC; abundance: few; j_gene: TRBJ2-1; d_gene: .; v_gene: TRBV21-1
CDR3aa: CSAGRPRDGRGQETQYF; CDR3nt: TGCAGTGCCGGTCGTCCACGTGACGGAAGGGGACAAGAGACCCAGTACTTC; abundance: .; j_gene: TRBJ2-5; d_gene: .; v_gene: TRBV20-1
CDR3aa: CASSFGTGYTGELFF; CDR3nt: TGTGCCAGCAGTTTCGGGACAGGGTACACCGGGGAGCTGTTTTTT; abundance: few; j_gene: TRBJ2-2; d_gene: TRBD1; v_gene: TRBV12-3/TRBV12-4
CDR3aa: CSVAGLLTYEQYF; CDR3nt: TGCAGCGTAGCGGGACTCCTCACCTACGAGCAGTACTTC; abundance: few; j_gene: TRBJ2-7; d_gene: TRBD2; v_gene: TRBV29-1
CDR3aa: CASSRRASGIAEAKKTQYF; CDR3nt: TGTGCCAGCAGCCGCCGTGCTAGCGGGATTGCGGAGGCCAAAAAGACCCAGTACTTC; abundance: few; j_gene: TRBJ2-5; d_gene: TRBD2; v_gene: TRBV4-2
CDR3aa: CACSFSGQLHVRGANVLTF; CDR3nt: TGTGCCTGCAGTTTTTCCGGACAGCTCCATGTGCGGGGGGCCAACGTCCTGACTTTC; abundance: few; j_gene: TRBJ2-6; d_gene: .; v_gene: TRBV12-3/TRBV12-4
CDR3aa: CASSQLADKNIQYF; CDR3nt: TGTGCCAGCAGCCAGCTCGCGGATAAAAACATTCAGTACTTC; abundance: .; j_gene: TRBJ2-4; d_gene: .; v_gene: TRBV14
CDR3aa: CSASETEKLFF; CDR3nt: TGCAGTGCTTCCGAGACAGAAAAACTGTTTTTT; abundance: few; j_gene: TRBJ1-4; d_gene: .; v_gene: TRBV20-1
CDR3aa: CASSRAGREETQYF; CDR3nt: TGTGCCAGCAGCCGGGCGGGGCGGGAAGAGACCCAGTACTTC; abundance: .; j_gene: TRBJ2-5; d_gene: .; v_gene: TRBV5-6
CDR3aa: CSVDSGSPGELFF; CDR3nt: TGCAGCGTTGATTCGGGGTCCCCCGGGGAGCTGTTTTTT; abundance: many; j_gene: TRBJ2-2; d_gene: .; v_gene: TRBV29-1
CDR3aa: CASSQVSGRGRGEQYF; CDR3nt: TGTGCCAGCAGCCAAGTGTCGGGAAGGGGTCGAGGCGAGCAGTACTTC; abundance: .; j_gene: TRBJ2-7; d_gene: .; v_gene: TRBV3-1
CDR3aa: CASSFYGELFF; CDR3nt: TGTGCCAGCAGCTTTTACGGGGAGCTGTTTTTT; abundance: .; j_gene: TRBJ2-2; d_gene: .; v_gene: TRBV7-9
CDR3aa: CASRQTGQDYTF; CDR3nt: TGTGCCAGCCGGCAGACAGGTCAGGACTACACCTTC; abundance: many; j_gene: TRBJ1-2; d_gene: .; v_gene: TRBV28
CDR3aa: CASSLWTGVEETQYF; CDR3nt: TGTGCCAGCAGTTTATGGACGGGAGTTGAGGAGACCCAGTACTTC; abundance: .; j_gene: TRBJ2-5; d_gene: .; v_gene: TRBV27
CDR3aa: CASSPRGRTGSYEQYF; CDR3nt: TGTGCCAGCAGTCCGCGAGGAAGGACAGGGAGCTACGAGCAGTACTTC; abundance: many; j_gene: TRBJ2-7; d_gene: TRBD1; v_gene: TRBV6-5
CDR3aa: CGSGRRVSYNEQFF; CDR3nt: TGTGGGAGCGGGAGGCGGGTCTCCTACAATGAGCAGTTCTTC; abundance: .; j_gene: TRBJ2-1; d_gene: TRBD2; v_gene: TRBV28
CDR3aa: CASSLERLAQGYNEQFF; CDR3nt: TGTGCCAGCAGTTTAGAGCGACTAGCCCAGGGCTACAATGAGCAGTTCTTC; abundance: many; j_gene: TRBJ2-1; d_gene: TRBD2; v_gene: TRBV28
CDR3aa: CASTGGTQGNEQFF; CDR3nt: TGTGCCAGCACCGGAGGGACCCAGGGCAATGAGCAGTTCTTC; abundance: few; j_gene: TRBJ2-1; d_gene: .; v_gene: TRBV12-3/TRBV12-4
CDR3aa: CASEDRGSYNEQFF; CDR3nt: TGTGCCAGCGAAGACAGGGGGTCCTACAATGAGCAGTTCTTC; abundance: few; j_gene: TRBJ2-1; d_gene: TRBD1; v_gene: TRBV12-3/TRBV12-4
CDR3aa: CASGRVGSQETQYF; CDR3nt: TGTGCCAGCGGACGGGTAGGCAGTCAAGAGACCCAGTACTTC; abundance: .; j_gene: TRBJ2-5; d_gene: .; v_gene: TRBV2
CDR3aa: CSARTRGGSYNEQFF; CDR3nt: TGCAGTGCTAGAACTCGGGGAGGCTCCTACAATGAGCAGTTCTTC; abundance: few; j_gene: TRBJ2-1; d_gene: .; v_gene: TRBV20-1
CDR3aa: CASSTHEGQNSPLHF; CDR3nt: TGCGCCAGCAGCACCCACGAGGGGCAGAATTCACCCCTCCACTTT; abundance: .; j_gene: TRBJ1-6; d_gene: .; v_gene: TRBV5-1
CDR3aa: CASSLDVVSGELFF; CDR3nt: TGTGCCAGCAGCTTAGATGTTGTGTCGGGGGAGCTGTTTTTT; abundance: many; j_gene: TRBJ2-2; d_gene: .; v_gene: TRBV7-6
CDR3aa: CASSLGASRSSGGGGTQYF; CDR3nt: TGTGCCAGCAGCTTAGGGGCTAGCCGGAGTAGCGGAGGCGGCGGGACCCAGTACTTC; abundance: few; j_gene: TRBJ2-5; d_gene: .; v_gene: TRBV7-8
CDR3aa: CASSVIHPGIDTSGANVLTF; CDR3nt: TGTGCCAGCAGCGTAATACACCCCGGAATCGACACGTCTGGGGCCAACGTCCTGACTTTC; abundance: few; j_gene: TRBJ2-6; d_gene: .; v_gene: TRBV7-9
CDR3aa: CAWTGLRYNEQFF; CDR3nt: TGTGCCTGGACAGGGCTGAGGTACAATGAGCAGTTCTTC; abundance: many; j_gene: TRBJ2-1; d_gene: .; v_gene: TRBV30
CDR3aa: CASSQDLAGVRADTQYF; CDR3nt: TGTGCCAGCAGCCAAGACTTAGCGGGAGTGAGAGCTGATACGCAGTATTTT; abundance: few; j_gene: TRBJ2-3; d_gene: TRBD2; v_gene: TRBV4-2
CDR3aa: CATSDPRPGTSGYNEQFF; CDR3nt: TGTGCCACCAGTGACCCAAGGCCCGGGACTAGCGGGTACAATGAGCAGTTCTTC; abundance: many; j_gene: TRBJ2-1; d_gene: TRBD2; v_gene: TRBV24-1
CDR3aa: CASNEGYSYNEQFF; CDR3nt: TGTGCCAGCAACGAGGGTTACTCCTACAATGAGCAGTTCTTC; abundance: few; j_gene: TRBJ2-1; d_gene: .; v_gene: TRBV2
CDR3aa: CSAREREGRYNEQFF; CDR3nt: TGCAGTGCTAGAGAGCGGGAGGGCCGGTACAATGAGCAGTTCTTC; abundance: .; j_gene: TRBJ2-1; d_gene: TRBD2; v_gene: TRBV20-1
CDR3aa: CSATEGAYGYTF; CDR3nt: TGCAGTGCCACCGAGGGGGCCTATGGCTACACCTTC; abundance: .; j_gene: TRBJ1-2; d_gene: TRBD1; v_gene: TRBV20-1
CDR3aa: CAWSGQLYTGELFF; CDR3nt: TGTGCCTGGAGTGGGCAACTCTACACCGGGGAGCTGTTTTTT; abundance: .; j_gene: TRBJ2-2; d_gene: .; v_gene: TRBV30
CDR3aa: CASSLLPWRAGGHNEQFF; CDR3nt: TGTGCCAGTAGTCTCCTCCCGTGGCGTGCGGGAGGGCACAATGAGCAGTTCTTC; abundance: .; j_gene: TRBJ2-1; d_gene: TRBD2; v_gene: TRBV19
CDR3aa: CASSRQGGLTTNYGYTF; CDR3nt: TGTGCCAGCAGCCGACAGGGGGGACTGACGACTAACTATGGCTACACCTTC; abundance: .; j_gene: TRBJ1-2; d_gene: TRBD1; v_gene: TRBV7-2
CDR3aa: CSARGERLALETQYF; CDR3nt: TGCAGTGCTAGAGGGGAGAGACTAGCTCTAGAGACCCAGTACTTC; abundance: .; j_gene: TRBJ2-5; d_gene: TRBD2; v_gene: TRBV20-1
CDR3aa: CASSTGELFF; CDR3nt: TGTGCCAGCAGTACCGGGGAGCTGTTTTTT; abundance: .; j_gene: TRBJ2-2; d_gene: .; v_gene: TRBV12-3/TRBV12-4
CDR3aa: CASSYDGQGDTQYF; CDR3nt: TGTGCCAGCAGTTACGACGGCCAAGGCGATACGCAGTATTTT; abundance: few; j_gene: TRBJ2-3; d_gene: .; v_gene: TRBV6-5
CDR3aa: CASSLAMGAEAFF; CDR3nt: TGCGCCAGCAGCTTGGCCATGGGGGCTGAAGCTTTCTTT; abundance: many; j_gene: TRBJ1-1; d_gene: .; v_gene: TRBV5-1
CDR3aa: CSAREYGTTGELFF; CDR3nt: TGCAGTGCTAGAGAATACGGGACAACCGGGGAGCTGTTTTTT; abundance: .; j_gene: TRBJ2-2; d_gene: .; v_gene: TRBV20-1
CDR3aa: CSVHRVFGETQYF; CDR3nt: TGCAGCGTTCACAGGGTATTCGGAGAGACCCAGTACTTC; abundance: .; j_gene: TRBJ2-5; d_gene: .; v_gene: TRBV29-1